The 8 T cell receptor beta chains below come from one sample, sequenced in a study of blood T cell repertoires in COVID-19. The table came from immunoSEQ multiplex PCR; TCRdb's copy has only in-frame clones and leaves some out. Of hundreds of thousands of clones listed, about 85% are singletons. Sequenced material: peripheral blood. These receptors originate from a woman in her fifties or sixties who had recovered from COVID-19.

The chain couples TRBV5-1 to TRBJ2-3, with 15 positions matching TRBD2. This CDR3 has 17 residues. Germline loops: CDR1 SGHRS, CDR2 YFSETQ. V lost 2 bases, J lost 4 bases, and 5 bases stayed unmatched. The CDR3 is CASSFGLAGGIADTQYF. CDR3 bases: TGCGCCAGCAGCTTCGGACTAGCGGGAGGGATTGCAGATACGCAGTATTTT.

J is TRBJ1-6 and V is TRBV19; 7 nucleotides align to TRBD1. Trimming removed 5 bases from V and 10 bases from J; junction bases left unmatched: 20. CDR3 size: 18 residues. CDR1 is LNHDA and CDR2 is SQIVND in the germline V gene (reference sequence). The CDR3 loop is CASSQAGTGTAVRSPLHF. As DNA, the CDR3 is TGTGCCAGTAGTCAAGCAGGGACCGGGACAGCAGTACGGTCACCCCTCCACTTT. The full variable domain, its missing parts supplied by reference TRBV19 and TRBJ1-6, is DGGITQSPKYLFRKEGQNVTLSCEQNLNHDAMYWYRQDPGQGLRLIYYSQIVNDFQKGDIAEGYSVSREKKESFPLTVTSAQKNPTAFYLCASSQAGTGTAVRSPLHFGNGTRLTVT.

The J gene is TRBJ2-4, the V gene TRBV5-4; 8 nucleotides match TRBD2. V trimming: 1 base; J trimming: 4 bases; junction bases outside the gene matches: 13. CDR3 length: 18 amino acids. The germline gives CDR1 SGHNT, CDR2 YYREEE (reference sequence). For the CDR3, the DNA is TGTGCCAGCAGCTTGTTACCCGGCGGGGGGCCACAAAAAAACATTCAGTACTTC. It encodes CASSLLPGGGPQKNIQYF.

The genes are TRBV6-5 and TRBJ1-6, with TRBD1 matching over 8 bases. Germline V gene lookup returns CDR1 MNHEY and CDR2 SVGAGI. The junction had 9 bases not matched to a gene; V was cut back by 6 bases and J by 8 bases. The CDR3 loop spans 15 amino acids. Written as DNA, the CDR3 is TGTGCCAGCAGGCAACCGACAGGGGATGATTCACCCCTCCACTTT. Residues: CASRQPTGDDSPLHF.

This chain's CDR3 is CASSLARLAVTYNEQFF. DNA of the CDR3: TGTGCCAGCAGCTTAGCCCGTCTAGCGGTAACTTACAATGAGCAGTTCTTC. V is TRBV7-2 and J is TRBJ2-1, with TRBD2 identical over 7 bases. Trimming cost V 0 bases and J 4 bases; bases outside gene matches: 9. Germline CDR1 reads SGHTA; CDR2 reads FQGNSA. The CDR3 has 17 residues.

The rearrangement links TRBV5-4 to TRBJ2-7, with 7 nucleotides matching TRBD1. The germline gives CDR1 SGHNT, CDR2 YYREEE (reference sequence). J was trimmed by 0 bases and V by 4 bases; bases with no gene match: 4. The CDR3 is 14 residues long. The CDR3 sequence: CASSPRDSSYEQYF. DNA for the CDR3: TGTGCCAGCAGCCCACGGGACAGCTCCTACGAGCAGTACTTC.

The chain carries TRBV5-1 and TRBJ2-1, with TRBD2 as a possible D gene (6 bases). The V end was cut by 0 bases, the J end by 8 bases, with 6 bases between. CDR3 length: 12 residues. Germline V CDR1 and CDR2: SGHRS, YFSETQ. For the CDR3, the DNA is TGCGCCAGCAGCTTGGGCGGGGATGAGCAGTTCTTC. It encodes CASSLGGDEQFF. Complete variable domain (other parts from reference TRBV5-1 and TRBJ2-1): KAGVTQTPRYLIKTRGQQVTLSCSPISGHRSVSWYQQTPGQGLQFLFEYFSETQRNKGNFPGRFSGRQFSNSRSEMNVSTLELGDSALYLCASSLGGDEQFFGPGTRLTVL.

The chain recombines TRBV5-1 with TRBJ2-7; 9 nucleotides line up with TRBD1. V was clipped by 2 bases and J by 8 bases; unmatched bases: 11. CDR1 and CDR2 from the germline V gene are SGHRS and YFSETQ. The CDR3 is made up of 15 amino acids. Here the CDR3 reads CASSLSGQGFLKQYF. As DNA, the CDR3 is TGCGCCAGCAGCTTATCGGGACAGGGTTTTCTTAAGCAGTACTTC.